A single count supports the clone carrying this T cell receptor (beta chain). The antigen is not known. These data originate in a study of cytomegalovirus exposure and HLA in healthy donors. Primers: 60 Vbeta forward and 13 Jbeta reverse. Generated by immunoSEQ multiplex PCR, the TCRdb table keeps only in-frame clones and is missing some. The repertoire holds about 80,000 clones, with around 77% as singletons. Study-wide findings and caveats: Later analysis suggested most CMV-associated TCR beta chains were HLA-restricted. In a later analysis, common viral pathogens appeared linked to several of the most significant clusters. A link between a missense DCLRE1C variant and TCR beta V- and J-gene trimming emerged from a later analysis.

The CDR3 extends over 15 amino acids. Between the trimmed V and J ends, which lost 0 bases and 1 base, there was a span of 10 bases. Germline V gene lookup returns CDR1 SGDLS and CDR2 YYNGEE. This receptor was identified in a woman aged 40-49 years in good health and CMV-seropositive. Material for sequencing was PBMCs. This chain connects TRBV9 to TRBJ1-2; D is perhaps TRBD1 (6 bases). The CDR3 sequence: CASSVGQDHNYGYTF. CDR3 DNA: TGTGCCAGCAGCGTAGGACAGGACCATAACTATGGCTACACCTTC.